A single sample is the source of the 32 T cell receptor beta chains below, sequenced in a study of identical twins. Via MiXCR, TCRdb re-called the 5' RACE reads, giving one row per CDR3 protein. The profile shows hundreds of thousands of distinct CDR3 sequences, approximately 18% of them singletons. The sample was also reused in another study, on T cells expressing NK-cell markers.

Sequencing was performed on PBMCs. The source of these receptors is a woman aged 18-35 years in good health.

This clonotype came up many times. The chain carries TRBV6-5 and TRBJ2-7, with TRBD1 as a possible D gene (6 bases). The CDR3 covers 13 residues. V lost 4 bases, J lost 4 bases, and 11 bases lay in between. Germline V gives CDR1 MNHEY, CDR2 SVGAGI. The CDR3 loop reads CASSSPGAYEQYF. CDR3 coding DNA: TGTGCCAGCAGTTCCCCAGGGGCTTACGAGCAGTACTTC.

This sequence joins TRBV18 and TRBJ1-1; TRBD1 matches at 7 bases. The V gene's germline CDR1 is KGHSH and CDR2 LQKENI. This CDR3 region has 15 residues. V shed 8 bases and J 1 base; nucleotides not matched to a gene: 10. This CDR3 is CASQRQGLANTEAFF. In DNA form, the CDR3 reads TGTGCCAGCCAACGACAGGGCTTGGCGAACACTGAAGCTTTCTTT.

This clonotype was seen only a few times. The chain has TRBV5-1 and TRBJ2-1; 11 nucleotides match TRBD2. The CDR3 has 16 residues. The junction had 7 bases not matched to a gene; V was cut back by 3 bases and J by 5 bases. Germline V lookup: CDR1 SGHRS, CDR2 YFSETQ. This CDR3 reads CASSSRPGLADNEQFF. CDR3 in DNA: TGCGCCAGCAGCTCACGACCGGGACTAGCGGACAATGAGCAGTTCTTC.

The chain employs TRBV7-2 and TRBJ2-3; 8 bases map to TRBD2. The CDR3 consists of 16 residues. Germline assignment: CDR1 SGHTA and CDR2 FQGNSA. Losses at the gene ends were 0 bases for V and 2 bases for J; bases not matched to a gene: 4. The CDR3 DNA follows: TGTGCCAGCAGCTTAGCACTAGCGGTGATCACAGATACGCAGTATTTT. The encoded protein is CASSLALAVITDTQYF.

This clonotype has only a few counts. The germline gene is not matched at one end of the junction; a read error may be the cause. This chain connects TRBV20-1 to TRBJ2-1; no firm D call. The CDR3 sequence is 13 residues long. The germline V gene has CDR1 DFQATT and CDR2 SNEGSKA (reference sequence). CDR3 bases: TGCAGTGCCAGAGATGGTCCGGTCGATGAGCAGTTCTTC. Translation gives CSARDGPVDEQFF.

Only a few counts were recorded for this clonotype. CDR3 DNA sequence: TGCAGTGCTAGCGGAACTAATGAAAAACTGTTTTTT. Protein sequence: CSASGTNEKLFF. This chain joins TRBV20-1 and TRBJ1-4, with D uncertain. CDR1 and CDR2 from the germline V gene are DFQATT and SNEGSKA (reference sequence). The V gene lost 3 bases and the J gene lost 1 base, with 3 bases spanning the gap. The CDR3 length is 12 residues.

The chain employs TRBV12-3 or TRBV12-4 and TRBJ2-7, with 9 bases lining up with TRBD1. The length of the CDR3 is 14 residues. Trimming removed 7 bases from V and 5 bases from J; junction bases left unmatched: 9. The CDR3 DNA reads as TGTGCCAGCAACGTACAGGGGGCTGGCCACGAGCAGTACTTC. It specifies CASNVQGAGHEQYF.

This clonotype was found a few times. The CDR3 bases are TGCAGTGCTAGAGATGAGACTAGCTCCTACAATGAGCAGTTCTTC. Protein product: CSARDETSSYNEQFF. V usage is TRBV20-1 and J usage is TRBJ2-1, with D possibly matching TRBD2 (6 bases). The CDR3 is 15 residues long. The germline CDR1 and CDR2 sequences are DFQATT and SNEGSKA (reference sequence). Trimming took 0 bases from V and 0 from J, leaving 9 bases between them.

This clonotype was counted between two and nine times. CDR3: CSARALAAKNSYNEQFF. The CDR3 DNA is TGCAGTGCTAGAGCACTAGCGGCAAAAAACTCCTACAATGAGCAGTTCTTC. V gene TRBV20-1 combines with J gene TRBJ2-1; 8 nucleotides align to TRBD2. The junction had 8 bases not matched to a gene; V was cut back by 1 base and J by 0 bases. CDR1 is DFQATT and CDR2 is SNEGSKA in the germline V gene (reference sequence). The CDR3 sequence is 17 residues long.

In its sample, this clonotype was seen many times. The chain links TRBV10-3 to TRBJ2-1; 13 bases agree with TRBD2. This CDR3 is 15 amino acids long. Germline V gene lookup returns CDR1 ENHRY and CDR2 SYGVKD. The ends lost 4 bases at V and 3 bases at J; junction bases unmatched: 0. The CDR3 here is CAISGLAGGYNEQFF. The CDR3 DNA is TGTGCCATCAGTGGACTAGCGGGAGGCTACAATGAGCAGTTCTTC.

A few counts support this clonotype. This sequence joins TRBV20-1 and TRBJ2-1; perhaps TRBD2 as D (6 bases). The germline V gene encodes CDR1 DFQATT and CDR2 SNEGSKA (reference sequence). CDR3 size: 15 residues. Deletions cut 1 base from V and 8 bases from J, with 18 bases between. The CDR3 is CSARGGTQGGDEQFF. CDR3 sequence (DNA): TGCAGTGCTAGAGGTGGGACCCAAGGAGGGGATGAGCAGTTCTTC.

V gene TRBV20-1 combines with J gene TRBJ2-1; 13 nucleotides line up with TRBD2. CDR1 is DFQATT and CDR2 is SNEGSKA in the germline V gene (reference sequence). J was trimmed by 9 bases and V by 5 bases; bases with no gene match: 16. This CDR3 region has 17 residues. The CDR3 nucleotides are TGCAGTGCTGGACTAGCGGGAGCTCCACACCGGCGGGGTGAGCAGTTCTTC. It specifies CSAGLAGAPHRRGEQFF.

This clonotype was seen only a few times. CDR3 sequence reads: CSDVQGNYGYTF. The DNA of the CDR3 is TGCAGCGATGTCCAGGGGAACTATGGCTACACCTTC. V gene TRBV29-1 combines with J gene TRBJ1-2; the D gene is possibly TRBD1 (6 bases). The CDR3 spans 12 residues. CDR1 is SQVTM and CDR2 is ANQGSEA in the germline V gene. V was clipped by 7 bases and J by 2 bases, with 11 bases between them.

This clonotype appeared a few times. The chain couples TRBV7-9 to TRBJ1-2, with 7 nucleotides matching TRBD1. With V trimmed by 4 bases and J by 9 bases, 5 bases remained unmatched. The CDR3 has 12 amino acids. CDR1 is SEHNR and CDR2 is FQNEAQ in the germline V gene (reference sequence). Here the CDR3 reads CASSYYRGSYTF. CDR3 in DNA: TGTGCCAGCAGCTACTACAGGGGTAGCTACACCTTC.

This clonotype came up a few times. The V gene is TRBV5-1, the J gene TRBJ2-3, with D possibly matching TRBD2 (6 bases). There are 16 residues in the CDR3. With 1 base removed from V and 2 bases from J, the gap between germline ends came to 14 bases. Germline V gene lookup returns CDR1 SGHRS and CDR2 YFSETQ. This CDR3 reads CASSLLGGPLTDTQYF. The CDR3 nucleotides read TGCGCCAGCAGCTTGCTGGGGGGTCCCCTCACAGATACGCAGTATTTT.

This clonotype was seen a few times. The chain recombines TRBV7-9 with TRBJ1-1; D is uncertain. Trimming shortened V by 2 bases and J by 11 bases, and 12 bases separated the two germline ends. The CDR3 has 12 residues. Germline CDR1 is SEHNR and CDR2 is FQNEAQ (reference sequence). The chain's CDR3 is CASSLLGLWAFF. As DNA, the CDR3 is TGTGCCAGCAGCTTACTTGGGTTGTGGGCTTTCTTT. Full variable domain (outside the CDR3, taken from reference TRBV7-9 and TRBJ1-1): DTGVSQNPRHKITKRGQNVTFRCDPISEHNRLYWYRQTLGQGPEFLTYFQNEAQLEKSRLLSDRFSAERPKGSFSTLEIQRTEQGDSAMYLCASSLLGLWAFFGQGTRLTVV.

The chain links TRBV20-1 to TRBJ2-7; no definite D call. The CDR3 consists of 14 residues. V was shortened by 4 bases and J by 0 bases, with 13 bases between the two germline ends. CDR1 and CDR2 from the germline V gene are DFQATT and SNEGSKA (reference sequence). CDR3: CSATSTRYSYEQYF. The CDR3 DNA follows: TGCAGTGCTACGTCCACACGTTACTCCTACGAGCAGTACTTC.

A few counts support this clonotype. The chain has TRBV12-3 or TRBV12-4 and TRBJ1-1; 7 bases are a match to TRBD1. This CDR3 is built from 14 residues. Trimming took 5 bases from V and 0 from J; bases not matched to a gene: 3. CDR3 loop: CASSNRGLNTEAFF. In nucleotides, the CDR3 is TGTGCCAGCAGTAACAGGGGATTGAACACTGAAGCTTTCTTT.

This clonotype has more than one count but fewer than ten. The chain links TRBV30 to TRBJ1-2; 7 bases map to TRBD1. Germline-derived CDR1 and CDR2 are GTSNPN and SVGIG (reference sequence). V was clipped by 8 bases and J by 8 bases; unmatched bases: 5. This CDR3 spans 10 amino acids. The DNA for the CDR3 is TGTGCCCTCCACAGGGGCGGCTACACCTTC. Its protein product is CALHRGGYTF. Using reference TRBV30 and TRBJ1-2 for the parts outside the CDR3, the full variable domain is SQTIHQWPATLVQPVGSPLSLECTVEGTSNPNLYWYRQAAGRGLQLLFYSVGIGQISSEVPQNLSASRPQDRQFILSSKKLLLSDSGFYLCALHRGGYTFGSGTRLTVV.

J is TRBJ2-7 and V is TRBV6-2 or TRBV6-3; 9 nucleotides align to TRBD2. There are 14 residues in the CDR3. V was clipped by 2 bases and J by 4 bases; unmatched bases: 3. Germline loops: CDR1 MNHEY, CDR2 SVGEGT. This CDR3 reads CASSYGGREYEQYF. The CDR3 DNA is TGTGCCAGCAGTTACGGCGGGAGGGAATACGAGCAGTACTTC.

In its sample, this clonotype was seen once. V usage is TRBV20-1 and J usage is TRBJ2-7, with 10 positions matching TRBD2. The CDR3 length is 14 residues. V was clipped by 3 bases and J by 7 bases; unmatched bases: 9. Germline CDR1 is DFQATT and CDR2 is SNEGSKA (reference sequence). The CDR3 DNA is TGCAGTGCTAGGCGCCTAGCGGGAGTCGGGGAGCAGTACTTC. Its protein product is CSARRLAGVGEQYF.

The rearrangement uses TRBV6-5 and TRBJ2-5, with 10 bases matching TRBD1. After removal of 0 bases from V and 2 bases from J, the junction contained 6 bases not matched to a gene. The V gene's germline CDR1 is MNHEY and CDR2 SVGAGI. The CDR3 spans 17 residues. The CDR3 nucleotides read TGTGCCAGCAGTTACTCAACCGGGACAGGGGCTCAAGAGACCCAGTACTTC. This encodes CASSYSTGTGAQETQYF.

The rearrangement uses TRBV6-2 or TRBV6-3 and TRBJ2-2; D gene ambiguous. The germline V gene encodes CDR1 MNHEY and CDR2 SVGEGT. Trimming stripped 4 bases from V and 5 bases from J, with 11 bases between. The CDR3 sequence is 14 residues long. In nucleotides, the CDR3 is TGTGCCAGCAGTTTAGACTTCGGGACCGGGGAGCTGTTTTTT. Translated, it gives CASSLDFGTGELFF.

The chain links TRBV10-1 to TRBJ2-3; D not resolved. The length of the CDR3 is 13 residues. CDR1 is WNHNN and CDR2 is SYGVQD in the germline V gene (reference sequence). Trimming took 6 bases from V and 6 from J, leaving 13 bases between them. CDR3 in DNA: TGCGCCAGCAGCGACGAAGACTTGGATACGCAGTATTTT. This sequence encodes CASSDEDLDTQYF.

Only a few counts were recorded for this clonotype. The chain has TRBV20-1 and TRBJ2-5; TRBD2 aligns across 11 bases. CDR1 DFQATT and CDR2 SNEGSKA come from the germline V gene (reference sequence). The CDR3 contains 15 residues. With V trimmed by 1 base and J by 4 bases, 5 bases remained unmatched. The CDR3 loop is CSARGLAGTPETQYF. The CDR3 nucleotides are TGCAGTGCTAGAGGACTAGCGGGGACACCAGAGACCCAGTACTTC.

V usage is TRBV7-2 and J usage is TRBJ2-7; 9 bases are a match to TRBD2. Germline V lookup: CDR1 SGHTA, CDR2 FQGNSA. The CDR3 loop spans 15 amino acids. V dropped 5 bases and J dropped 2; count of bases not matched to a gene: 7. The DNA of the CDR3 is TGTGCCAGCAGCCCCGGGGCTAGCGGGACCTACGAGCAGTACTTC. The encoded protein is CASSPGASGTYEQYF.

The J gene is TRBJ2-3, the V gene TRBV15, with D unresolved. Per germline, CDR1 LNHNV and CDR2 YYDKDF (reference sequence). Trimming left V 3 bases short and J 0 bases short, with 7 bases between. The CDR3 totals 14 residues. The chain's CDR3 is CATSRIDSTDTQYF. The CDR3 region has the DNA TGTGCCACCAGCAGGATCGACAGCACAGATACGCAGTATTTT.

This rearrangement joins TRBV29-1 to TRBJ2-6; D is uncertain. Trimming pared 7 bases from V and 3 bases from J, leaving 16 bases between. The CDR3 extends over 15 amino acids. The germline gives CDR1 SQVTM, CDR2 ANQGSEA. CDR3 in amino acids: CSALPGVGGANVLTF. In DNA, the CDR3 is TGCAGCGCTCTCCCAGGCGTTGGTGGGGCCAACGTCCTGACTTTC. The full variable domain, with the rest looked up from reference TRBV29-1 and TRBJ2-6, is SAVISQKPSRDICQRGTSLTIQCQVDSQVTMMFWYRQQPGQSLTLIATANQGSEATYESGFVIDKFPISRPNLTFSTLTVSNMSPEDSSIYLCSALPGVGGANVLTFGAGSRLTVL.

The genes are TRBV6-5 and TRBJ1-4, with 8 bases fitting TRBD1. Germline assignment: CDR1 MNHEY and CDR2 SVGAGI. V lost 2 bases and J lost 4; bases outside the gene matches: 3. The CDR3 runs to 15 residues. The CDR3 DNA reads TGTGCCAGCAGTTACGCAGGGGGCGTTAATGAAAAACTGTTTTTT. Its protein is CASSYAGGVNEKLFF.

The chain is built from TRBV12-5 and TRBJ2-7; D is possibly TRBD2 (5 bases). This CDR3 has 15 amino acids. Trimming cost V 0 bases and J 0 bases, with 9 bases left between them. Germline-derived CDR1 and CDR2 are LGHNT and FRNRAP. CDR3 bases: TGTGCTAGTGGTTTGGTACTAGGACCCTCCTACGAGCAGTACTTC. Translated: CASGLVLGPSYEQYF.

The chain links TRBV28 to TRBJ1-6; no definite D call. V was trimmed by 6 bases and J by 4 bases, leaving 4 bases between them. Looked up from germline, CDR1 is MDHEN and CDR2 is SYDVKM. CDR3 length equals 12 residues. DNA for the CDR3: TGTGCCAGCAGCCTATATAATTCACCCCTCCACTTT. It yields the protein CASSLYNSPLHF.

The chain links TRBV6-1 to TRBJ2-7, with D possibly being TRBD1 (6 bases). In germline, CDR1 is MNHNS, CDR2 SASEGT. This CDR3 has 13 residues. V was cut by 6 bases and J by 7 bases, with 16 bases left in between. The CDR3 DNA reads as TGTGCCAGCAGGGAGGACAGATCGTGGGAGCAGTACTTC. It translates to CASREDRSWEQYF.